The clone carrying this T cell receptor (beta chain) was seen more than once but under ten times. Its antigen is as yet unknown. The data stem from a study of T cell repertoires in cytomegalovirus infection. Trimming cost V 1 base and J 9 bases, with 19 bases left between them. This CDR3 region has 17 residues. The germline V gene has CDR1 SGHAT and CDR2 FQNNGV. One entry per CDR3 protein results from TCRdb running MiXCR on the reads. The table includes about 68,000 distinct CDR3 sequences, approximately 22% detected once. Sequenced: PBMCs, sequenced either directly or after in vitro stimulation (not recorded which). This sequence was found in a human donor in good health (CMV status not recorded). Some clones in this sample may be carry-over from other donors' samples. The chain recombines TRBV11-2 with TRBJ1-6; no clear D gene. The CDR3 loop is CASSLVSPGNVISPLHF. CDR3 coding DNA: TGTGCCAGCAGCTTAGTCAGTCCCGGGAATGTTATTTCACCCCTCCACTTT. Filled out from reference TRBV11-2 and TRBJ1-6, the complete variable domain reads EAGVAQSPRYKIIEKRQSVAFWCNPISGHATLYWYQQILGQGPKLLIQFQNNGVVDDSQLPKDRFSAERLKGVDSTLKIQPAKLEDSAVYLCASSLVSPGNVISPLHFGNGTRLTVT.